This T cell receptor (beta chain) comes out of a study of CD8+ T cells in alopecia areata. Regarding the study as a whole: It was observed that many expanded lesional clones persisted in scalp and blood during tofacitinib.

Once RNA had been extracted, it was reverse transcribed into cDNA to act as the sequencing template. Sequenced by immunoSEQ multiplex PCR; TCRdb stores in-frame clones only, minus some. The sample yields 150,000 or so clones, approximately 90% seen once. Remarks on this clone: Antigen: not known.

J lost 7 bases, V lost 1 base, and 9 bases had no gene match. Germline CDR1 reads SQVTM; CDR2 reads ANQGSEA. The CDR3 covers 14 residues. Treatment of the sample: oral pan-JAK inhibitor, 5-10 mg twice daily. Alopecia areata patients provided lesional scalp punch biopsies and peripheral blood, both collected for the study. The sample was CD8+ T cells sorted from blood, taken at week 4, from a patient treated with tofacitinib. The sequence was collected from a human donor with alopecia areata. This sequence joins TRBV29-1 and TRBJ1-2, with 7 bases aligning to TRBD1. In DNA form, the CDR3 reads TGCAGCGTTGAAGGTTACAGGGGAGACGGTGGCTACACCTTC. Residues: CSVEGYRGDGGYTF.